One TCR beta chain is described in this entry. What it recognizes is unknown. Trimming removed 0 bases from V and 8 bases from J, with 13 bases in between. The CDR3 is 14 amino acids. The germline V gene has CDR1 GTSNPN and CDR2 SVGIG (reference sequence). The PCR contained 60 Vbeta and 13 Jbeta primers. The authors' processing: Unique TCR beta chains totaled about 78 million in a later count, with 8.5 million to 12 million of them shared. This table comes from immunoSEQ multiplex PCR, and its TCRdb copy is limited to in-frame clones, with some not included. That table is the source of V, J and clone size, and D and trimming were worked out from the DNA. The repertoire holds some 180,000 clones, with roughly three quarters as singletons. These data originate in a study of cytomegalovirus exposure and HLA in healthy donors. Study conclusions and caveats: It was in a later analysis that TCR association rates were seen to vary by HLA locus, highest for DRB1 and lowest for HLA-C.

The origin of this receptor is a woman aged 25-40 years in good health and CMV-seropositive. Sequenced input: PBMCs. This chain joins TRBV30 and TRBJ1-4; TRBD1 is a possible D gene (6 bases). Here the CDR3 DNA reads TGTGCCTGGAGTGTCACAGGGTTAGTCGAAAAACTGTTTTTT. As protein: CAWSVTGLVEKLFF. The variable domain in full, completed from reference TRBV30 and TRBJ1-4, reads SQTIHQWPATLVQPVGSPLSLECTVEGTSNPNLYWYRQAAGRGLQLLFYSVGIGQISSEVPQNLSASRPQDRQFILSSKKLLLSDSGFYLCAWSVTGLVEKLFFGSGTQLSVL.